This entry is about one TCR beta chain. The assay was immunoSEQ multiplex PCR, and TCRdb's table has in-frame clones only and misses some. The sample has approximately 51,000 clones; 75% to 85% are singletons. These data are taken from a study of control samples from healthy donors and cancer patients. The sample taken for sequencing was blood. The clonotype was recovered from a man aged 70 or older in good health.

DNA of the CDR3: TGTGCCAGCAGTCTTAGAGGGGTTACAGATACGCAGTATTTT. Amino acid sequence: CASSLRGVTDTQYF. V usage is TRBV6-5 and J usage is TRBJ2-3; the D gene could be TRBD1 or TRBD2 (5 bases each). Between the trimmed V and J ends, which lost 5 bases and 3 bases, there was a span of 12 bases. Germline CDR1 and CDR2: MNHEY and SVGAGI. There are 14 residues in the CDR3.